The 3 T cell receptor beta chains below come from one sample, sequenced in a study of blood T cells in healthy people across ages (dated by TCRdb to the mid-2010s). Preparation of the library involved 5' RACE. The instrument given in TCRdb is Illumina HiSeq 2500. A second roughly 7 to 12 cycle PCR used a sample-barcoded 5' primer and a J-beta primer mix. TCRdb passed the public sequencing reads through fastp at Q25 and MiXCR, retaining productive beta sequences. Rows with one shared CDR3 protein collapse into an entry with the most common genes and DNA. This sample has about 780,000 distinct CDR3 sequences in its table, and about 47% of those were observed once. The ten largest clones add up to around a sixth of the sample. The sequencing sample was made of blood. The receptors originated from a man of 80 years or more in good health.

V and J are TRBV29-1 and TRBJ1-2, with D perhaps TRBD1 (5 bases). CDR1 SQVTM and CDR2 ANQGSEA come from the germline V gene. The CDR3 has 11 residues. V was pared by 1 base and J by 6 bases, with 6 bases between. In DNA, the CDR3 is TGCAGCGTTGAAGGGGGCGATGGCTACACCTTC. This sequence encodes CSVEGGDGYTF.

This clonotype occurred many times. The chain combines TRBV28 with TRBJ2-7; D is possibly TRBD1 or TRBD2 (5 bases each). This CDR3 region has 14 residues. Trimming took off 3 bases at V and 0 bases at J, with 9 bases between the two ends. The V gene's germline CDR1 is MDHEN and CDR2 SYDVKM. The CDR3 nucleotides read TGTGCCAGCAGTTTTGTGGGGGTCTCCTACGAGCAGTACTTC. Protein: CASSFVGVSYEQYF.

The gene calls are TRBV6-5 and TRBJ2-1, with D possibly matching TRBD2 (6 bases). Germline assignment: CDR1 MNHEY and CDR2 SVGAGI. The CDR3 has 14 residues. V was shortened by 5 bases and J by 3 bases, with 11 bases between the two germline ends. Written as DNA, the CDR3 is TGTGCCAGCAGTCGGAGGGAGAGCTACAATGAGCAGTTCTTC. Translating gives CASSRRESYNEQFF.